These 28 T cell receptor beta chains originate from one sample sequenced in a study of blood T cells in healthy people across ages. A second PCR, run for about 6 to 12 cycles, used a sample-barcoded 5' primer plus a J-beta primer mix. TCRdb analysed the 5' RACE reads with MiXCR anew, one entry per CDR3 protein. The profile covers about 800,000 distinct CDR3 sequences, with 55% to 75% appearing a single time and 20% to 25% taken by the ten largest. The sequenced material came from blood. The receptors stem from a man aged 25 to 40 in good health.

The CDR3 DNA is TGTGCCAGTAGTATCGCGGCCAGCGATAATTCACCCCTCCACTTT. This sequence encodes CASSIAASDNSPLHF. This chain joins TRBV19 and TRBJ1-6; unclear D gene. Trimming cost V 3 bases and J 5 bases, with 11 bases left between them. CDR3 length: 15 amino acids. The germline CDR1 and CDR2 sequences are LNHDA and SQIVND (reference sequence).

V is TRBV5-1 and J is TRBJ2-5; 7 positions agree with TRBD2. From germline, CDR1 is SGHRS and CDR2 YFSETQ. V trimming: 0 bases; J trimming: 11 bases; junction bases outside the gene matches: 13. The CDR3 is 15 residues long. CDR3 region: CASSLGLAYVDEQYF. The DNA of the CDR3 is TGCGCCAGCAGCTTGGGACTAGCTTATGTCGATGAGCAGTACTTC.

This chain uses TRBV5-1 with TRBJ2-3; 8 nucleotides align to TRBD2. The CDR3 runs 16 residues. Germline CDR1 reads SGHRS; CDR2 reads YFSETQ. The ends lost 0 bases at V and 0 bases at J; junction bases unmatched: 3. For the CDR3, the DNA is TGCGCCAGCAGCTTGGTAACTAGCGGAAGCACAGATACGCAGTATTTT. Its protein is CASSLVTSGSTDTQYF. The variable domain in full, completed from reference TRBV5-1 and TRBJ2-3, reads KAGVTQTPRYLIKTRGQQVTLSCSPISGHRSVSWYQQTPGQGLQFLFEYFSETQRNKGNFPGRFSGRQFSNSRSEMNVSTLELGDSALYLCASSLVTSGSTDTQYFGPGTRLTVL.

This clonotype has at least ten counts. The chain joins TRBV7-9 to TRBJ1-5; 8 bases are shared with TRBD1. With V trimmed by 4 bases and J by 4 bases, 6 bases remained unmatched. Germline values: CDR1 SEHNR, CDR2 FQNEAQ (reference sequence). The CDR3 spans 15 residues. The DNA of the CDR3 is TGTGCCAGCAGCTCCCAGGGGGCAGGGAATCAGCCCCAGCATTTT. Encoded protein: CASSSQGAGNQPQHF.

The rearrangement uses TRBV27 and TRBJ1-6; possibly TRBD1 for D (6 bases). CDR1 and CDR2 (germline): MNHEY, SMNVEV (reference sequence). With 5 bases removed from V and 1 base from J, the gap between germline ends came to 12 bases. The CDR3 covers 16 residues. The CDR3 region has the DNA TGTGCCAGCAGTCCCAGGGGAGGATCCTATAATTCACCCCTCCACTTT. Its translation is CASSPRGGSYNSPLHF.

This clonotype was counted many times. This chain links TRBV29-1 with TRBJ1-2; D remains ambiguous. This CDR3 has 12 residues. V was cut by 3 bases and J by 7 bases, with 12 bases left in between. Germline loops: CDR1 SQVTM, CDR2 ANQGSEA. In nucleotides, the CDR3 is TGCAGCGTTGATGCGGAATTAGGTGGCTACACCTTC. Translation: CSVDAELGGYTF.

This clonotype was recorded at least ten times. The chain links TRBV7-2 to TRBJ2-5; no clear D gene. The CDR3 sequence is 12 residues long. The ends were cut back, 1 base at V and 3 bases at J, with 3 bases in the middle. The germline CDR1 and CDR2 sequences are SGHTA and FQGNSA. The CDR3 DNA reads as TGTGCCAGCAGCTTAGGGGAAGAGACCCAGTACTTC. This sequence encodes CASSLGEETQYF. Looking up the rest from reference TRBV7-2 and TRBJ2-5 gives the full variable domain: GAGVSQSPSNKVTEKGKDVELRCDPISGHTALYWYRQSLGQGLEFLIYFQGNSAPDKSGLPSDRFSAERTGGSVSTLTIQRTQQEDSAVYLCASSLGEETQYFGPGTRLLVL.

In its sample, this clonotype was seen a few times. J is TRBJ1-5 and V is TRBV20-1; 8 bases align to TRBD1. The CDR3 contains 12 residues. Germline CDR1 is DFQATT and CDR2 is SNEGSKA (reference sequence). Trimming cost V 3 bases and J 6 bases; bases outside gene matches: 1. The CDR3 loop reads CSASQGAQPQHF. In DNA form, the CDR3 reads TGCAGTGCTAGCCAGGGGGCTCAGCCCCAGCATTTT.

This clonotype was seen only a few times. The chain recombines TRBV24-1 with TRBJ2-7; no clear D. The J call may be mistaken, given a closer DNA end match to TRBJ2-5. CDR3 length equals 13 residues. Per the germline V gene, CDR1 is KGHDR and CDR2 is SFDVKD. CDR3 nucleotides: TGTGCCACCAGTGAACCAGACGGAGAGACCCAGTACTTC. This codes for CATSEPDGETQYF.

The chain recombines TRBV20-1 with TRBJ1-2; weak D call: TRBD1 (5 bases). This CDR3 contains 11 residues. CDR1 DFQATT and CDR2 SNEGSKA come from the germline V gene (reference sequence). Trimming stripped 5 bases from V and 10 bases from J, with 14 bases between. In DNA, the CDR3 is TGCAGTGCTCCCAGGACAAGGGTCTACACCTTC. This encodes CSAPRTRVYTF.

The chain employs TRBV7-2 and TRBJ2-7, with TRBD1 matching over 9 bases. Trimming took 5 bases from V and 3 from J; bases not matched to a gene: 8. The CDR3 has 15 amino acids. Germline CDR1 and CDR2: SGHTA and FQGNSA. The CDR3 sequence is CASSASGQGYYEQYF. The CDR3 coding sequence is TGTGCCAGCAGCGCCTCGGGACAGGGTTACTACGAGCAGTACTTC.

The rearrangement uses TRBV7-9 and TRBJ1-1, with a tentative D call TRBD1 (5 bases). The CDR3 runs to 15 residues. CDR1 and CDR2 from the germline V gene are SEHNR and FQNEAQ (reference sequence). The V gene lost 3 bases and the J gene lost 2 bases, with 13 bases spanning the gap. CDR3 coding DNA: TGTGCCAGCAGCTTCCCCTGGGACCGCAACACTGAAGCTTTCTTT. Translated: CASSFPWDRNTEAFF.

This chain connects TRBV29-1 to TRBJ1-2; D remains unclear. The germline gives CDR1 SQVTM, CDR2 ANQGSEA. V was pared by 4 bases and J by 4 bases, with 7 bases between. This CDR3 is 11 amino acids long. The CDR3 nucleotides read TGCAGCGTTGCCGACCCCTATGGCTACACCTTC. It specifies CSVADPYGYTF.

This chain links TRBV7-6 with TRBJ2-1, with D possibly being TRBD2 (6 bases). The CDR3 runs to 14 residues. V was trimmed by 1 base and J by 4 bases, leaving 8 bases between them. Germline V gene data show CDR1 as SGHVS and CDR2 as FNYEAQ. The CDR3 nucleotides are TGTGCCAGCAGCTTAGGCGGGGAATACAATGAGCAGTTCTTC. Translation gives CASSLGGEYNEQFF.

The V call is TRBV13, the J call TRBJ2-1, with D possibly being TRBD1 or TRBD2 (5 bases each). The DNA end is a closer match to TRBJ2-7, so the J assignment may be wrong. The CDR3 runs to 16 residues. Looked up from germline, CDR1 is PRHDT and CDR2 is FYEKMQ (reference sequence). The CDR3 here is CASSSTRRGLYNEQYF. The CDR3 nucleotides are TGTGCCAGCAGCTCCACCCGACGGGGCCTCTACAATGAGCAGTACTTC.

This CDR3 is CASSPIRTEAFF. DNA for the CDR3: TGTGCCAGCAGCCCCATACGGACTGAAGCTTTCTTT. The chain couples TRBV7-6 to TRBJ1-1; no firm D call. The CDR3 covers 12 residues. Per germline, CDR1 SGHVS and CDR2 FNYEAQ. The V end lost 5 bases, the J end lost 5 bases, and 9 bases lay between the germline ends.

This chain links TRBV2 with TRBJ2-2, with 7 bases aligning to TRBD2. The CDR3 is 14 amino acids. Germline trimming cut 9 bases from V and 5 bases from J; bases unmatched to any gene: 9. Germline V gene lookup returns CDR1 SNHLY and CDR2 FYNNEI. The DNA of the CDR3 is TGTGCCAGTGCTTGGAGGGAGGGGACCGGGGAGCTGTTTTTT. It is translated as CASAWREGTGELFF.

This clonotype was counted between two and nine times. The chain joins TRBV20-1 to TRBJ2-7, with 9 bases identical to TRBD2. The ends lost 5 bases at V and 6 bases at J; junction bases unmatched: 5. The V gene's germline CDR1 is DFQATT and CDR2 SNEGSKA (reference sequence). The CDR3 loop spans 12 amino acids. The CDR3 is CSAPGLAIEQYF. Here the CDR3 DNA reads TGCAGTGCTCCGGGACTAGCTATCGAGCAGTACTTC.

The J gene is TRBJ2-5, the V gene TRBV28; no reliable D call. The end of the DNA aligns better with TRBJ2-7, so the J call may be wrong. Germline values: CDR1 MDHEN, CDR2 SYDVKM. The CDR3 extends over 12 amino acids. The DNA of the CDR3 is TGTGCCATCGGTACTGGAGCTTCCGAGCAGTACTTC. Protein product: CAIGTGASEQYF.

The rearrangement links TRBV20-1 to TRBJ2-5; D possibly corresponds to TRBD2 (5 bases). Germline CDR1 reads DFQATT; CDR2 reads SNEGSKA (reference sequence). The CDR3 runs to 14 residues. Deletions cut 3 bases from V and 1 base from J, with 12 bases between. The DNA for the CDR3 is TGCAGTGCTAGGAGGGTACAGTTCCAAGAGACCCAGTACTTC. The encoded protein is CSARRVQFQETQYF.

The chain recombines TRBV4-2 with TRBJ2-1; the match to TRBD2 covers 9 bases. The V gene end was trimmed by 1 base and the J gene end by 5 bases; junction bases not matched to a gene: 18. The CDR3 extends over 20 amino acids. Germline CDR1 is LGHNA and CDR2 is YNFKEQ. This chain's CDR3 is CASSQVSMMAGGKENNEQFF. CDR3 DNA: TGTGCCAGCAGCCAAGTCTCTATGATGGCGGGAGGGAAGGAAAACAATGAGCAGTTCTTC.

The V call is TRBV4-2, the J call TRBJ2-4; a possible D gene is TRBD1 (6 bases). Deletions cut 1 base from V and 5 bases from J, with 15 bases between. CDR1 is LGHNA and CDR2 is YNFKEQ in the germline V gene. CDR3 length: 16 residues. The CDR3 DNA sequence: TGTGCCAGCAGCCAAGGGACAGAAGCAAGCCAAAACATTCAGTACTTC. The encoded protein is CASSQGTEASQNIQYF.

This clonotype was seen more than once but under ten times. The chain uses TRBV27 and TRBJ2-7; tentative D call: TRBD1 (6 bases). The closer fit of TRBJ2-4 to the DNA end suggests the J call may be wrong. Per germline, CDR1 MNHEY and CDR2 SMNVEV (reference sequence). The CDR3 has 14 amino acids. This chain's CDR3 is CASSFGTKAGIQYF. The DNA of the CDR3 is TGTGCCAGCAGTTTCGGGACAAAGGCTGGCATTCAGTACTTC.

V usage is TRBV12-3 or TRBV12-4 and J usage is TRBJ1-4; possibly TRBD1 for D (5 bases). The CDR3 contains 14 residues. The V and J ends lost 6 bases and 3 bases respectively, with 11 bases between them. The CDR3 sequence: CASSLRDPNEKLFF. For the CDR3, the DNA is TGTGCCAGCAGCCTGCGGGACCCTAATGAAAAACTGTTTTTT.

The chain links TRBV3-1 to TRBJ1-2, with no clear D. Trimming stripped 4 bases from V and 0 bases from J, with 9 bases between. The CDR3 length is 14 residues. Germline-derived CDR1 and CDR2 are LGHDT and YNNKEL (reference sequence). The CDR3 protein is CASSRPGTNYGYTF. The CDR3 nucleotides read TGTGCCAGCAGCCGACCCGGGACTAACTATGGCTACACCTTC.

The chain uses TRBV18 and TRBJ2-7; D possibly corresponds to TRBD2 (6 bases). V lost 5 bases to trimming and J lost 2 bases, with 16 bases between them. CDR1 is KGHSH and CDR2 is LQKENI in the germline V gene. The CDR3 is made up of 15 amino acids. The CDR3 nucleotides are TGTGCCAGCTCATCTCACGGGGGAACCGCCTACGAGCAGTACTTC. It yields the protein CASSSHGGTAYEQYF. Supplemented by reference TRBV18 and TRBJ2-7, the full variable domain reads NAGVMQNPRHLVRRRGQEARLRCSPMKGHSHVYWYRQLPEEGLKFMVYLQKENIIDESGMPKERFSAEFPKEGPSILRIQQVVRGDSAAYFCASSSHGGTAYEQYFGPGTRLTVT.

This clonotype was seen more than once but under ten times. The chain carries TRBV9 and TRBJ2-5, with 8 positions matching TRBD2. This CDR3 region has 14 residues. The germline CDR1 and CDR2 sequences are SGDLS and YYNGEE. V trimming: 4 bases; J trimming: 2 bases; junction bases outside the gene matches: 4. This chain's CDR3 is CASSRSGVQETQYF. As DNA, the CDR3 is TGTGCCAGCAGCCGTAGCGGGGTACAAGAGACCCAGTACTTC.

The chain couples TRBV9 to TRBJ2-1; D not resolved. The germline V gene encodes CDR1 SGDLS and CDR2 YYNGEE. The CDR3 contains 13 residues. Deletions cut 0 bases from V and 6 bases from J, with 7 bases between. The CDR3 bases are TGTGCCAGCAGCGTAGGTGTTAGCAATGAGCAGTTCTTC. This encodes CASSVGVSNEQFF.